Below are 10 T cell receptor beta chains sequenced from a single sample in a study of T cell responses to AZD1222 COVID-19 vaccine. Produced via immunoSEQ multiplex PCR; TCRdb's table is partial and in-frame only. The sample records 100,000 or so clones, 80% to 90% being singletons. The starting material was peripheral blood, obtained on day 0 of AZD1222 vaccination. Receptor source: an adult in good health.

V is TRBV5-1 and J is TRBJ1-5, with a tentative D call TRBD1 (6 bases). This CDR3 spans 15 amino acids. Germline V gives CDR1 SGHRS, CDR2 YFSETQ. Trimming stripped 3 bases from V and 4 bases from J, with 14 bases between. CDR3 sequence (DNA): TGCGCCAGCAGCTCGTTGGGGGGCTATAATCAGCCCCAGCATTTT. Amino acid sequence: CASSSLGGYNQPQHF. Based on the CDR3 plus reference TRBV5-1 and TRBJ1-5, the full variable domain is KAGVTQTPRYLIKTRGQQVTLSCSPISGHRSVSWYQQTPGQGLQFLFEYFSETQRNKGNFPGRFSGRQFSNSRSEMNVSTLELGDSALYLCASSSLGGYNQPQHFGDGTRLSIL.

This clone was seen just once. The chain recombines TRBV19 with TRBJ1-2; perhaps TRBD1 as D (5 bases). Trimming removed 6 bases from V and 4 bases from J, with 15 bases in between. CDR1 LNHDA and CDR2 SQIVND come from the germline V gene (reference sequence). The CDR3 has 14 residues. The CDR3 DNA follows: TGTGCCAGTAGCCGAGCGGGGGTACCCTATGGCTACACCTTC. Protein product: CASSRAGVPYGYTF.

V and J are TRBV19 and TRBJ2-2, with 7 bases lining up with TRBD1. CDR1 is LNHDA, CDR2 SQIVND, per germline (reference sequence). This CDR3 is 15 amino acids long. J was trimmed by 4 bases and V by 1 base; bases with no gene match: 3. The CDR3 coding sequence is TGTGCCAGTAGTATAGTCACAGGGGCCACCGGGGAGCTGTTTTTT. It is translated as CASSIVTGATGELFF.

This clone was recorded only once. V gene TRBV11-3 combines with J gene TRBJ2-1; D remains ambiguous. This CDR3 is built from 12 residues. Germline V lookup: CDR1 SGHNT, CDR2 YENEEA. Trimming removed 2 bases from V and 9 bases from J, with 8 bases in between. Here the CDR3 reads CASSLPSGEQFF. The CDR3, as DNA: TGTGCCAGCAGCTTACCTTCCGGTGAGCAGTTCTTC. Full variable domain (outside the CDR3, taken from reference TRBV11-3 and TRBJ2-1): EAGVVQSPRYKIIEKKQPVAFWCNPISGHNTLYWYLQNLGQGPELLIRYENEEAVDDSQLPKDRFSAERLKGVDSTLKIQPAELGDSAVYLCASSLPSGEQFFGPGTRLTVL.

This rearrangement joins TRBV7-8 to TRBJ1-5; no reliable D call. Between the trimmed V and J ends, which lost 4 bases and 5 bases, there was a span of 9 bases. CDR1 SGHVS and CDR2 FQNEAQ come from the germline V gene. CDR3 length: 13 residues. As DNA, the CDR3 is TGTGCCAGCAGCTGGGGTATCGATCAGCCCCAGCATTTT. It specifies CASSWGIDQPQHF. Looking up the rest from reference TRBV7-8 and TRBJ1-5 gives the full variable domain: GAGVSQSPRYKVAKRGQDVALRCDPISGHVSLFWYQQALGQGPEFLTYFQNEAQLDKSGLPSDRFFAERPEGSVSTLKIQRTQQEDSAVYLCASSWGIDQPQHFGDGTRLSIL.

The rearrangement joins TRBV10-3 to TRBJ1-5; D is ambiguous. Per germline, CDR1 ENHRY and CDR2 SYGVKD. The CDR3 length is 13 residues. The V end was cut by 6 bases, the J end by 3 bases, with 9 bases between. The DNA for the CDR3 is TGTGCCATCAGAGACACTTACAATCAGCCCCAGCATTTT. Protein sequence: CAIRDTYNQPQHF.

The CDR3: CASSVFAGELFF. CDR3 DNA sequence: TGTGCCAGCAGCGTATTTGCCGGGGAGCTGTTTTTT. The genes are TRBV9 and TRBJ2-2; D is ambiguous. Germline V gene sequence: CDR1 SGDLS, CDR2 YYNGEE. The CDR3 contains 12 residues. The V end lost 1 base, the J end lost 6 bases, and 4 bases lay between the germline ends.

This clone was recorded only once. This chain uses TRBV7-8 with TRBJ1-1; 7 bases fit TRBD1. In germline, CDR1 is SGHVS, CDR2 FQNEAQ. V lost 5 bases, J lost 0 bases, and 9 bases stayed unmatched. The CDR3 covers 16 residues. The CDR3 sequence: CASSPPTGIMNTEAFF. The CDR3 DNA is TGTGCCAGCAGCCCGCCGACAGGGATCATGAACACTGAAGCTTTCTTT.

This clone was counted only a few times. This chain uses TRBV28 with TRBJ1-4, with TRBD1 matching over 9 bases. The CDR3 totals 14 residues. Losses at the gene ends were 6 bases for V and 5 bases for J; bases not matched to a gene: 4. Germline CDR1 MDHEN, CDR2 SYDVKM. The CDR3 bases are TGTGCCAGCAGGCCGACAGGGGGGAATGAAAAACTGTTTTTT. This encodes CASRPTGGNEKLFF.

The rearrangement joins TRBV5-1 to TRBJ2-7; weak D call: TRBD1 (6 bases). CDR3 size: 14 residues. CDR1 and CDR2 (germline): SGHRS, YFSETQ. V gave up 4 bases and J gave up 3 bases, with 14 bases separating them. DNA of the CDR3: TGCGCCAGCAGCCATATGACAGGAAACTACGAGCAGTACTTC. As protein: CASSHMTGNYEQYF.